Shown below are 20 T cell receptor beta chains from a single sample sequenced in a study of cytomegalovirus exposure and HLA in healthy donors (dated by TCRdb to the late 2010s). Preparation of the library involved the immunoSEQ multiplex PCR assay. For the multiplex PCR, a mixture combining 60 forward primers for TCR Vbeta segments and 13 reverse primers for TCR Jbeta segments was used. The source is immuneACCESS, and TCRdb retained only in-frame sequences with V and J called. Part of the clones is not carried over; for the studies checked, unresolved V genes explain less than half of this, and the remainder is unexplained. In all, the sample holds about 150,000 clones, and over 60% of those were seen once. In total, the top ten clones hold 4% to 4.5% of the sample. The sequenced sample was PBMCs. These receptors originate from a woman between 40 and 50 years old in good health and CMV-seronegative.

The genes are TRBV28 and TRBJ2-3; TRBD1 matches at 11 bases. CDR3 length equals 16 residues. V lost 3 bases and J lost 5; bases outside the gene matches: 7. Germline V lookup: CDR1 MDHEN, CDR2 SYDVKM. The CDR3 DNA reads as TGTGCCAGCAGTTTGAAGGACAGGGGGCTCCTAGATACGCAGTATTTT. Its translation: CASSLKDRGLLDTQYF.

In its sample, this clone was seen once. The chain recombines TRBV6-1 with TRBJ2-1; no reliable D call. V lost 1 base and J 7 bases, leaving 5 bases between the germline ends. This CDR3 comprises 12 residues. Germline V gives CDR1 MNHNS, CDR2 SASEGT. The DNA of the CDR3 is TGTGCCAGCAGTGAAGTACGGAATGAGCAGTTCTTC. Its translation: CASSEVRNEQFF.

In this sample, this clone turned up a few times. The CDR3 loop reads CASSILAGGLGDTQYF. DNA of the CDR3: TGTGCCAGCAGCATACTAGCGGGAGGGTTAGGAGATACGCAGTATTTT. The chain uses TRBV7-6 and TRBJ2-3, with 13 bases matching TRBD2. J was trimmed by 5 bases and V by 5 bases; bases with no gene match: 7. Germline-derived CDR1 and CDR2 are SGHVS and FNYEAQ. The CDR3 spans 16 residues.

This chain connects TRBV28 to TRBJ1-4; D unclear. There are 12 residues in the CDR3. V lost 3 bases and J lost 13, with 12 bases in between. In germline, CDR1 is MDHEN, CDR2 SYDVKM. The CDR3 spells CASSFGELGLFF. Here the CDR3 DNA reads TGTGCCAGCAGTTTTGGAGAACTGGGACTGTTTTTT.

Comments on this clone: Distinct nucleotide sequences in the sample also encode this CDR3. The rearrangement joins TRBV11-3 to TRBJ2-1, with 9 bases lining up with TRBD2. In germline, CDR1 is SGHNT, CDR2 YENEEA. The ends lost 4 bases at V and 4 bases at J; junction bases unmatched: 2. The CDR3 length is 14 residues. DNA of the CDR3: TGTGCCAGCAGCTCTGGACTAGCGTACAATGAGCAGTTCTTC. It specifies CASSSGLAYNEQFF.

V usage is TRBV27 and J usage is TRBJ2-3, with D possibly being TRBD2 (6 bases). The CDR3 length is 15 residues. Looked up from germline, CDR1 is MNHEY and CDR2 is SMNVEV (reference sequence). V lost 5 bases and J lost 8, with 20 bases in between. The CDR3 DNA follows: TGTGCCAGCAGTCCCTTTGGGGGAGGCCAAGGTACGCAGTATTTT. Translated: CASSPFGGGQGTQYF.

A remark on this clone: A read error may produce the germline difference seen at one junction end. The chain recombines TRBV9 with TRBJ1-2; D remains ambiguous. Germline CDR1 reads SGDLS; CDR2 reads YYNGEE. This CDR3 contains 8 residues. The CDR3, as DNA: TGTGCCAGCAGCGCAACACACTTC. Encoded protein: CASSATHF.

The DNA of the CDR3 is TGTGCCAGCAGTAGGACAGGTAGCAATCAGCCCCAGCATTTT. It translates to CASSRTGSNQPQHF. V gene TRBV6-5 combines with J gene TRBJ1-5, with 7 bases lining up with TRBD1. Germline V gene sequence: CDR1 MNHEY, CDR2 SVGAGI. Trimming took 5 bases from V and 0 from J; bases not matched to a gene: 1. The CDR3 has 14 residues.

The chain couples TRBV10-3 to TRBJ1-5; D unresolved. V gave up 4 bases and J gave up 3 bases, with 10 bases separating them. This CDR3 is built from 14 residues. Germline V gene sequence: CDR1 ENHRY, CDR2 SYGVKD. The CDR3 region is CAISAGIPNQPQHF. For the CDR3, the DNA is TGTGCCATCAGTGCCGGGATCCCCAATCAGCCCCAGCATTTT.

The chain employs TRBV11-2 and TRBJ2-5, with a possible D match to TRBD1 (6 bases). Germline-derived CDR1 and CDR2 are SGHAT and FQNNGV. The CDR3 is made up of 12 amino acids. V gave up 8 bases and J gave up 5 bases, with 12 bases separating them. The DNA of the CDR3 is TGTGCCAGCTGTCAGGGGATGGAGACCCAGTACTTC. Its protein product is CASCQGMETQYF.

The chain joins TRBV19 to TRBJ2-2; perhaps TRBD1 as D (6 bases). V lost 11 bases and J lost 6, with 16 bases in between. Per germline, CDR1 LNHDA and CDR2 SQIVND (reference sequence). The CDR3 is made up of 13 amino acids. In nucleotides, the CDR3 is TGTGCCGTCGGGACATTTAGGGCCGGGGAGCTGTTTTTT. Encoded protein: CAVGTFRAGELFF. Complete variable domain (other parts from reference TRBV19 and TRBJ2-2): DGGITQSPKYLFRKEGQNVTLSCEQNLNHDAMYWYRQDPGQGLRLIYYSQIVNDFQKGDIAEGYSVSREKKESFPLTVTSAQKNPTAFYLCAVGTFRAGELFFGEGSRLTVL.

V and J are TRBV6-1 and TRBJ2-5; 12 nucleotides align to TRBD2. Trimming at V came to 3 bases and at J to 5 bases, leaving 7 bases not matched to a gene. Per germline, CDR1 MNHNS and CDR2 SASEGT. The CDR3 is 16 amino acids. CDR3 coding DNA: TGTGCCAGCAGTGACCCTAGCGGGGGGGCCCTGGAGACCCAGTACTTC. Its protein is CASSDPSGGALETQYF.

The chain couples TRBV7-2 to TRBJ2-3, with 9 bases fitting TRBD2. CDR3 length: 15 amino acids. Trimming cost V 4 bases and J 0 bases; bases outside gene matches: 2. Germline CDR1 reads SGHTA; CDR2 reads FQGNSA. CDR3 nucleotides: TGTGCCAGCAGCTATAGCGGGGGTAGCACAGATACGCAGTATTTT. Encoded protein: CASSYSGGSTDTQYF. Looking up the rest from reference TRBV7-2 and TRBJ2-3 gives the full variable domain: GAGVSQSPSNKVTEKGKDVELRCDPISGHTALYWYRQSLGQGLEFLIYFQGNSAPDKSGLPSDRFSAERTGGSVSTLTIQRTQQEDSAVYLCASSYSGGSTDTQYFGPGTRLTVL.

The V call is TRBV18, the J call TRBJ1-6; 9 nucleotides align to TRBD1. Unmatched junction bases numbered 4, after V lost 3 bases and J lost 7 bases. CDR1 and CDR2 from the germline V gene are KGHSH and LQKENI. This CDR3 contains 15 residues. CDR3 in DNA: TGTGCCAGCTCACCCCGGGACAGGGTAAATTCACCCCTCCACTTT. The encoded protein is CASSPRDRVNSPLHF. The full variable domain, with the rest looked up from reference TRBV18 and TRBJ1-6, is NAGVMQNPRHLVRRRGQEARLRCSPMKGHSHVYWYRQLPEEGLKFMVYLQKENIIDESGMPKERFSAEFPKEGPSILRIQQVVRGDSAAYFCASSPRDRVNSPLHFGNGTRLTVT.

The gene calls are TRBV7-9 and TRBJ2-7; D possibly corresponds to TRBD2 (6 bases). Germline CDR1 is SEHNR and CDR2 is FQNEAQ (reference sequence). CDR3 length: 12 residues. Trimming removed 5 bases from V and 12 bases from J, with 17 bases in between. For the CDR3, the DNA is TGTGCCAGCAGCCCAGTACTAGCCCCACCGTACTTC. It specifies CASSPVLAPPYF.

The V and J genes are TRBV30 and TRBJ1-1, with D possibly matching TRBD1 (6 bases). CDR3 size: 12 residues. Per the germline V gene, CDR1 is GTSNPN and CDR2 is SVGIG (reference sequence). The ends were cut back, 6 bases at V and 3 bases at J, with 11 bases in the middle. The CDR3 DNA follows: TGTGCCTGTATACAGGGTTACACTGAAGCTTTCTTT. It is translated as CACIQGYTEAFF.

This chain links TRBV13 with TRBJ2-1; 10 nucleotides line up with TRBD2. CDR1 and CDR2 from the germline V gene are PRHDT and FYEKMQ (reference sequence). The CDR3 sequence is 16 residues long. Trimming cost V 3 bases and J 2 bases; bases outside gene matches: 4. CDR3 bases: TGTGCCAGCAGCTTGTCAGCGGGGGGGCCCTACAATGAGCAGTTCTTC. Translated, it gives CASSLSAGGPYNEQFF.

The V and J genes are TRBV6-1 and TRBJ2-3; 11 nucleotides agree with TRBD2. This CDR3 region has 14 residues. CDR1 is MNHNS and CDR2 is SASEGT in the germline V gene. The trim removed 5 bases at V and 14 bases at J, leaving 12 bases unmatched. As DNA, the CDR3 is TGTGCCAGCAGTCCCGGGACTAGCGGTGGGTGGCTGTATTTT. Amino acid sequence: CASSPGTSGGWLYF.

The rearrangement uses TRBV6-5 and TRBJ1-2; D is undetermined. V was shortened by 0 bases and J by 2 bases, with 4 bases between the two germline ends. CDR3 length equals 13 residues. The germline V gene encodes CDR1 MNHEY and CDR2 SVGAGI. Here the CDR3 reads CASSYSGNYGYTF. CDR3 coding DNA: TGTGCCAGCAGTTACTCCGGGAACTATGGCTACACCTTC.

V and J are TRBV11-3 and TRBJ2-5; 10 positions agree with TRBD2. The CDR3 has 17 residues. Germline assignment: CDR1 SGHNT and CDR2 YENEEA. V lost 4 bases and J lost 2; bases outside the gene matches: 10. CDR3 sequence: CASSSTPSGGGQETQYF. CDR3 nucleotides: TGTGCCAGCAGCTCAACCCCTAGCGGGGGTGGTCAAGAGACCCAGTACTTC. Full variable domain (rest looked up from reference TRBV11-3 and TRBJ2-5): EAGVVQSPRYKIIEKKQPVAFWCNPISGHNTLYWYLQNLGQGPELLIRYENEEAVDDSQLPKDRFSAERLKGVDSTLKIQPAELGDSAVYLCASSSTPSGGGQETQYFGPGTRLLVL.